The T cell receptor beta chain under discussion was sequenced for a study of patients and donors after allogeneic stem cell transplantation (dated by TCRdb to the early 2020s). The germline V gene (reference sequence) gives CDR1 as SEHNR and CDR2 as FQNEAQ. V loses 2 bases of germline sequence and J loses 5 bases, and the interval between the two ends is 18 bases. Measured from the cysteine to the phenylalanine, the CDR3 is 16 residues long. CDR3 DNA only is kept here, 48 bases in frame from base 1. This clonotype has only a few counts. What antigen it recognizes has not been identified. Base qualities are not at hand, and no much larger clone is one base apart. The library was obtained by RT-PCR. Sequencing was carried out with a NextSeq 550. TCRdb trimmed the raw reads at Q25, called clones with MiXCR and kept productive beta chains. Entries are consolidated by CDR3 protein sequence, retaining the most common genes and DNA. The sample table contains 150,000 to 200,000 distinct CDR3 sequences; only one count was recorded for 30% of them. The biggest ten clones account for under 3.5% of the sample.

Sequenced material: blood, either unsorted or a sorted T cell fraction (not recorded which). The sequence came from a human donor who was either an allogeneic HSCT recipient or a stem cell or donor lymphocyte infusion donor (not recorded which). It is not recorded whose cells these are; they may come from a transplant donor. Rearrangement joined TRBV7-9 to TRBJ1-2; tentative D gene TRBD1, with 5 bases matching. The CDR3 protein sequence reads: CASSLIRDWTGYGYTF. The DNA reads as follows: TGTGCCAGCAGCTTAATCCGGGACTGGACGGGGTATGGCTACACCTTC.